Below are 29 T cell receptor beta chains sequenced from a single sample in a study of blood T cell repertoires in COVID-19. Repertoires were generated with immunoSEQ multiplex PCR, while TCRdb's copy carries only in-frame clones and drops some. The sample shows roughly 340,000 clones, roughly nine tenths of them seen only once. The sample taken for sequencing was PBMCs or T cells enriched from blood (not recorded which). These receptors were obtained from a man aged 18 to 30 who had recovered from COVID-19.

The chain joins TRBV18 to TRBJ1-1; maybe TRBD1 (6 bases). The CDR3 spans 15 residues. The V end lost 3 bases, the J end lost 0 bases, and 11 bases lay between the germline ends. CDR1 and CDR2 from the germline V gene are KGHSH and LQKENI. CDR3 in DNA: TGTGCCAGCTCACCCGGACAGAATATGAACACTGAAGCTTTCTTT. It translates to CASSPGQNMNTEAFF.

The chain combines TRBV2 with TRBJ2-7, with a weak D call TRBD2 (6 bases). Germline V gene data show CDR1 as SNHLY and CDR2 as FYNNEI. This CDR3 has 17 amino acids. The V gene lost 3 bases and the J gene lost 0 bases, with 18 bases spanning the gap. CDR3: CASSDLLRGGSSYEQYF. The CDR3 DNA follows: TGTGCCAGCAGTGATCTTCTCCGTGGAGGGAGCTCCTACGAGCAGTACTTC. The full variable domain, completed using reference TRBV2 and TRBJ2-7, is EPEVTQTPSHQVTQMGQEVILRCVPISNHLYFYWYRQILGQKVEFLVSFYNNEISEKSEIFDDQFSVERPDGSNFTLKIRSTKLEDSAMYFCASSDLLRGGSSYEQYFGPGTRLTVT.

This chain uses TRBV7-3 with TRBJ2-1, with 11 positions matching TRBD2. CDR3 length equals 20 residues. Germline CDR1 and CDR2: SGHTA and FQGTGA. Trimming took 5 bases from V and 1 from J; bases not matched to a gene: 16. As DNA, the CDR3 is TGTGCCAGCAGCCCTAATTTTCCACCGACTAGCGGGACTTCCTACAATGAGCAGTTCTTC. Translated: CASSPNFPPTSGTSYNEQFF.

V is TRBV5-5 and J is TRBJ2-7; 8 bases align to TRBD2. J was trimmed by 1 base and V by 0 bases; bases with no gene match: 6. Per the germline V gene, CDR1 is SGHKS and CDR2 is YYEKEE (reference sequence). This CDR3 has 16 amino acids. CDR3 bases: TGTGCCAGCAGCTTGGCTGGGACTAGTCCTTCCTACGAGCAGTACTTC. The encoded protein is CASSLAGTSPSYEQYF.

The genes are TRBV5-1 and TRBJ2-3, with D unresolved. V lost 3 bases and J lost 1, with 9 bases in between. CDR3 length: 14 residues. CDR1 is SGHRS and CDR2 is YFSETQ in the germline V gene. The CDR3 DNA reads as TGCGCCAGCAGCTCCGAGTTAGGCACAGATACGCAGTATTTT. Amino acids: CASSSELGTDTQYF.

The V gene is TRBV2, the J gene TRBJ2-2; 10 bases are shared with TRBD2. With 4 bases clipped from V and 1 base from J, the junction kept 6 bases outside the gene matches. Germline V gives CDR1 SNHLY, CDR2 FYNNEI. This CDR3 is built from 17 residues. Here the CDR3 reads CASSGGAGGLNTGELFF. CDR3 DNA: TGTGCCAGCAGTGGCGGAGCGGGAGGGCTGAACACCGGGGAGCTGTTTTTT.

This clone appeared once. The genes are TRBV6-6 and TRBJ1-2, with a weak D call TRBD1 (6 bases). This CDR3 has 12 residues. V was cut by 6 bases and J by 8 bases, with 13 bases left in between. Germline lookup yields CDR1 MNHNY and CDR2 SVGAGI (reference sequence). CDR3 DNA sequence: TGTGCCAGCAGGCAGGGGTCCGGGGGCTACACCTTC. Its protein product is CASRQGSGGYTF.

This clone was detected once. The genes are TRBV3-1 (or the pseudogene TRBV3-2) and TRBJ2-1, with no clear D. The CDR3 covers 12 residues. Germline-derived CDR1 and CDR2 are LGHDT and YNNKEL (reference sequence). Trimming took 3 bases from V and 4 from J, leaving 4 bases between them. The CDR3 is CASSHLYNEQFF. CDR3 bases: TGTGCCAGCAGCCACCTATACAATGAGCAGTTCTTC.

The chain employs TRBV19 and TRBJ2-3; D call uncertain. This CDR3 comprises 13 residues. Trimming stripped 5 bases from V and 4 bases from J, with 10 bases between. Germline assignment: CDR1 LNHDA and CDR2 SQIVND (reference sequence). CDR3 nucleotides: TGTGCCAGTAGTCCGATGGAGTCAGATACGCAGTATTTT. Translation: CASSPMESDTQYF.

The chain uses TRBV15 and TRBJ2-5; D remains ambiguous. In germline, CDR1 is LNHNV, CDR2 YYDKDF (reference sequence). There are 11 residues in the CDR3. The V end lost 1 base, the J end lost 5 bases, and 2 bases lay between the germline ends. The CDR3 protein is CATSRAETQYF. CDR3 nucleotides: TGTGCCACCAGCAGAGCGGAGACCCAGTACTTC.

This sequence joins TRBV9 and TRBJ1-3, with 7 bases aligning to TRBD1. This CDR3 region has 16 residues. Germline-derived CDR1 and CDR2 are SGDLS and YYNGEE. The junction had 7 bases not matched to a gene; V was cut back by 2 bases and J by 2 bases. The CDR3 protein is CASSVRTGDPGNTIYF. CDR3 DNA: TGTGCCAGCAGCGTGAGGACAGGAGATCCTGGAAACACCATATATTTT.

The chain employs TRBV11-2 and TRBJ1-5; D is ambiguous. CDR1 is SGHAT, CDR2 FQNNGV, per germline. The CDR3 sequence is 12 residues long. Trimming pared 5 bases from V and 6 bases from J, leaving 8 bases between. The CDR3 protein is CASSALGQPQHF. DNA for the CDR3: TGTGCCAGCAGCGCTCTCGGTCAGCCCCAGCATTTT.

This clone was seen a single time. The rearrangement joins TRBV7-3 to TRBJ1-6; D is ambiguous. The V gene lost 3 bases and the J gene lost 4 bases, with 4 bases spanning the gap. Germline V gene lookup returns CDR1 SGHTA and CDR2 FQGTGA. The CDR3 is made up of 13 amino acids. The CDR3 sequence: CASSLSYNSPLHF. The CDR3 coding sequence is TGTGCCAGCAGCTTGAGTTATAATTCACCCCTCCACTTT.

The V gene is TRBV7-9, the J gene TRBJ2-1, with TRBD2 identical over 14 bases. The CDR3 runs 18 residues. Losses at the gene ends were 1 base for V and 5 bases for J; bases not matched to a gene: 7. Germline lookup yields CDR1 SEHNR and CDR2 FQNEAQ (reference sequence). The CDR3 bases are TGTGCCAGCAGCTTAGTGGGGACTAGCGGGAGTGGGGACAATGAGCAGTTCTTC. Translated, it gives CASSLVGTSGSGDNEQFF.

This rearrangement joins TRBV9 to TRBJ2-2, with 11 bases fitting TRBD2. Per germline, CDR1 SGDLS and CDR2 YYNGEE. The CDR3 sequence is 15 residues long. J was trimmed by 6 bases and V by 2 bases; bases with no gene match: 3. CDR3 DNA: TGTGCCAGCAGCGTGGCTAGCGGGGGGTCCGGGGAGCTGTTTTTT. Its translation: CASSVASGGSGELFF. Supplemented by reference TRBV9 and TRBJ2-2, the full variable domain reads DSGVTQTPKHLITATGQRVTLRCSPRSGDLSVYWYQQSLDQGLQFLIQYYNGEERAKGNILERFSAQQFPDLHSELNLSSLELGDSALYFCASSVASGGSGELFFGEGSRLTVL.

This chain connects TRBV7-2 to TRBJ2-3; 9 bases are shared with TRBD2. Per the germline V gene, CDR1 is SGHTA and CDR2 is FQGNSA. The CDR3 covers 15 residues. V was pared by 5 bases and J by 2 bases, with 5 bases of the junction left unmatched. The CDR3 here is CASSLGLALTDTQYF. The CDR3, as DNA: TGTGCCAGCAGCCTCGGACTAGCGCTCACAGATACGCAGTATTTT.

The CDR3 bases are TGTGCCAGCAGCTTGGCTTGGGCGACCGGGGAGCTGTTTTTT. This codes for CASSLAWATGELFF. V usage is TRBV7-3 and J usage is TRBJ2-2; no definite D call. Looked up from germline, CDR1 is SGHTA and CDR2 is FQGTGA. The length of the CDR3 is 14 residues. The V gene lost 3 bases and the J gene lost 5 bases, with 10 bases spanning the gap.

V usage is TRBV24-1 and J usage is TRBJ2-1; 7 bases map to TRBD1. The CDR3 is 21 amino acids. Per germline, CDR1 KGHDR and CDR2 SFDVKD. With V trimmed by 2 bases and J by 0 bases, 18 bases remained unmatched. CDR3 loop: CATSDSPGQTSLTYSYNEQFF. The CDR3, as DNA: TGTGCCACCAGTGATTCTCCGGGACAGACCTCACTAACCTACTCCTACAATGAGCAGTTCTTC.

This chain connects TRBV29-1 to TRBJ1-2; possibly TRBD1 for D (5 bases). The germline CDR1 and CDR2 sequences are SQVTM and ANQGSEA. V was trimmed by 6 bases and J by 6 bases, leaving 20 bases between them. This CDR3 spans 14 amino acids. The CDR3 protein is CSVRLLGGGHGYTF. Written as DNA, the CDR3 is TGCAGCGTACGACTTCTCGGGGGAGGACATGGCTACACCTTC.

The rearrangement joins TRBV2 to TRBJ1-2; 8 bases agree with TRBD1. CDR3 length equals 12 residues. V lost 5 bases, J lost 8 bases, and 4 bases stayed unmatched. Looked up from germline, CDR1 is SNHLY and CDR2 is FYNNEI. The CDR3 DNA reads TGTGCCAGCAGTCCAGGGGGCAAGGGCTACACCTTC. Translating it yields CASSPGGKGYTF.

The chain employs TRBV5-1 and TRBJ1-1; D unclear. Germline lookup yields CDR1 SGHRS and CDR2 YFSETQ. CDR3 length: 14 amino acids. Trimming shortened V by 0 bases and J by 1 base, and 7 bases separated the two germline ends. CDR3 sequence reads: CASSLGPSNTEAFF. The CDR3 nucleotides are TGCGCCAGCAGCTTGGGTCCATCGAACACTGAAGCTTTCTTT.

This clone was picked up a small number of times. In DNA, the CDR3 is TGTGCCAGCAGTACGATGGGGGGCCAAGAGACCCAGTACTTC. Residues: CASSTMGGQETQYF. The rearrangement joins TRBV6-5 to TRBJ2-5; a possible D gene is TRBD2 (6 bases). V lost 5 bases and J 1 base, leaving 11 bases between the germline ends. The CDR3 has 14 residues. The germline V gene encodes CDR1 MNHEY and CDR2 SVGAGI.

The J gene is TRBJ1-4, the V gene TRBV4-1, with no clear D. CDR3 length: 16 residues. V shed 1 base and J shed 3 bases, with 12 bases lying between them. Germline V gene sequence: CDR1 MGHRA, CDR2 YSYEKL. The CDR3 nucleotides read TGCGCCAGCAGCCAAGGGCAGGCGAGGGCTAATGAAAAACTGTTTTTT. As protein: CASSQGQARANEKLFF.

The V gene is TRBV5-1, the J gene TRBJ1-2, with unresolved D. The V gene's germline CDR1 is SGHRS and CDR2 YFSETQ. There are 14 residues in the CDR3. Trimming left V 6 bases short and J 2 bases short, with 14 bases between. CDR3 residues: CASTFDSRNYGYTF. In nucleotides, the CDR3 is TGCGCCAGCACCTTCGACTCAAGGAACTATGGCTACACCTTC.

This clone appeared once. This chain links TRBV29-1 with TRBJ2-5, with 13 positions matching TRBD2. The CDR3 has 14 amino acids. Losses at the gene ends were 7 bases for V and 3 bases for J; bases not matched to a gene: 5. The germline CDR1 and CDR2 sequences are SQVTM and ANQGSEA. CDR3 sequence: CSGGTSGAKETQYF. The CDR3 region has the DNA TGCAGCGGGGGGACTAGCGGGGCGAAAGAGACCCAGTACTTC.

The chain links TRBV21-1 to TRBJ2-3; the D segment call TRBD2 is taken from the table without a DNA check. TRBV21-1 counts as a pseudogene. The CDR3 loop spans 16 amino acids. CDR3 nucleotides: TGTGCCAGCAGCAACCCGGGACTAGCGGGAGAAGATACGCAGTATTTT. This translates into CASSNPGLAGEDTQYF.

The chain has TRBV29-1 and TRBJ2-2, with 9 nucleotides matching TRBD1. CDR1 is SQVTM, CDR2 ANQGSEA, per germline. The V and J ends lost 7 bases and 3 bases, in that order; junction bases with no gene match: 9. The CDR3 is made up of 15 amino acids. The CDR3, as DNA: TGCAGCGCTTCCGGACAGGGGATGTACACCGGGGAGCTGTTTTTT. It is translated as CSASGQGMYTGELFF.

The chain links TRBV5-1 to TRBJ2-7; TRBD1 aligns across 10 bases. This CDR3 has 14 residues. Trimming at V came to 2 bases and at J to 4 bases, leaving 3 bases not matched to a gene. The germline gives CDR1 SGHRS, CDR2 YFSETQ. CDR3: CASSFRDRGYEQYF. The CDR3, as DNA: TGCGCCAGCAGCTTCCGGGACAGGGGATACGAGCAGTACTTC.

To note about this clone: Other DNA sequences from this sample encode an identical CDR3 as well. The J gene is TRBJ1-1, the V gene TRBV5-1, with 7 bases lining up with TRBD1. Germline CDR1 is SGHRS and CDR2 is YFSETQ. The CDR3 is 14 amino acids. Trimming removed 0 bases from V and 4 bases from J; junction bases left unmatched: 3. The CDR3 sequence is CASSLGQGGTEAFF. Written as DNA, the CDR3 is TGCGCCAGCAGCTTGGGTCAGGGGGGCACTGAAGCTTTCTTT.